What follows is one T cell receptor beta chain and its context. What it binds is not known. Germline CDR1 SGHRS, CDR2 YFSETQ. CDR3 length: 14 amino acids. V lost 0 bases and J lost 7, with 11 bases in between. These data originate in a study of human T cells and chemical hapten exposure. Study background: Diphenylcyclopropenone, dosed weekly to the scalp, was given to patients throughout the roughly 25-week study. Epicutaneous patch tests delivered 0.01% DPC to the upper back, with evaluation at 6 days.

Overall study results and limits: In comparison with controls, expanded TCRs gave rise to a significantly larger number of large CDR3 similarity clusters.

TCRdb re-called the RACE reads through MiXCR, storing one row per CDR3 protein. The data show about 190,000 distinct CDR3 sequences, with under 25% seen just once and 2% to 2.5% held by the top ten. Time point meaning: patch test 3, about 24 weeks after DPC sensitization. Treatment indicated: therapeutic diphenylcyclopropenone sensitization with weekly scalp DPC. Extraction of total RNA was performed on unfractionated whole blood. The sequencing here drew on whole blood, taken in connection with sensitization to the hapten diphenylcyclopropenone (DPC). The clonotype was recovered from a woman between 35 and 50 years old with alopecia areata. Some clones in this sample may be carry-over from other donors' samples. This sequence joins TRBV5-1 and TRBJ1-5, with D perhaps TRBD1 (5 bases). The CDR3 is CASSLVGGTQPQHF. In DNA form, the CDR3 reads TGCGCCAGCAGCTTGGTCGGCGGGACCCAGCCCCAGCATTTT. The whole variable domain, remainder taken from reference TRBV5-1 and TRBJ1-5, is KAGVTQTPRYLIKTRGQQVTLSCSPISGHRSVSWYQQTPGQGLQFLFEYFSETQRNKGNFPGRFSGRQFSNSRSEMNVSTLELGDSALYLCASSLVGGTQPQHFGDGTRLSIL.